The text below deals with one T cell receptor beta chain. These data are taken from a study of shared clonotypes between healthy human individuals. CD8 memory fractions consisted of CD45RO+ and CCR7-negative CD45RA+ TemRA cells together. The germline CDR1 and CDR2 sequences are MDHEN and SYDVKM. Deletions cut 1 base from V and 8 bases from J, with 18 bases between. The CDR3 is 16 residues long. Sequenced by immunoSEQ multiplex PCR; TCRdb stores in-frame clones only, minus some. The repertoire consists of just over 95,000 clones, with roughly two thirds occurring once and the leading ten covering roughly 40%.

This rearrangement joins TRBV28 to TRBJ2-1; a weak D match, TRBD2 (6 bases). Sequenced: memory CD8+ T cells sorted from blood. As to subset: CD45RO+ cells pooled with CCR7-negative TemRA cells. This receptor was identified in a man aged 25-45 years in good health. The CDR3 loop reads CASSLLSGGVVDEQFF. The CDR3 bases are TGTGCCAGCAGTTTATTGTCTGGAGGGGTAGTTGATGAGCAGTTCTTC.